Listed below are T cell receptor beta chains from one sample, sequenced in a study of blood T cell repertoires in COVID-19. Some clones are missing from TCRdb's copy, which holds only in-frame ones; the method was immunoSEQ multiplex PCR. The sample holds more than 200,000 clones; approximately 86% are singletons and the top ten take approximately 10%. The source material was peripheral blood. The receptors were sampled from a woman aged 50 to 60 with COVID-19, enrolled during active disease. The conserved cysteine and the conserved F or W are not part of the CDR3 here. A D gene is named only where the DNA matches it firmly.

j_gene: TRBJ1-6
d_gene: .
v_gene: TRBV7-2
CDR3aa: ASSFRANSPLH

j_gene: TRBJ1-1
d_gene: TRBD1
v_gene: TRBV6-5
CDR3aa: ASSMTGGNTEAF

j_gene: TRBJ1-1
d_gene: .
v_gene: TRBV25-1
CDR3aa: ASSTGGNTEAF

j_gene: TRBJ1-1
d_gene: .
v_gene: TRBV7-9
CDR3aa: ASSQNLEAF

j_gene: TRBJ1-2
d_gene: TRBD1
v_gene: TRBV18
CDR3aa: ASSPLAGGNYGYT

j_gene: TRBJ2-1
d_gene: TRBD1
v_gene: TRBV27
CDR3aa: ASSRLTGGIHEQF

j_gene: TRBJ1-2
d_gene: .
v_gene: TRBV6-5
CDR3aa: ASSYSAGGQSYGYT

j_gene: TRBJ2-1
d_gene: TRBD2
v_gene: TRBV14
CDR3aa: ASSPTSGGASRTSYNEQF

j_gene: TRBJ2-1
d_gene: .
v_gene: TRBV5-4
CDR3aa: ASSDKRDLPNNEQF

j_gene: TRBJ2-2
d_gene: TRBD2
v_gene: TRBV4-2
CDR3aa: ASSQGASGGENTGELF

j_gene: TRBJ1-1
d_gene: .
v_gene: TRBV28
CDR3aa: ASSPLRGGTEAF

j_gene: TRBJ1-1
d_gene: .
v_gene: TRBV2
CDR3aa: ASSGVRGHQMNTEAF

j_gene: TRBJ1-5
d_gene: .
v_gene: TRBV27
CDR3aa: ASSHLGRGGNQPQH

j_gene: TRBJ1-5
d_gene: TRBD1
v_gene: TRBV19
CDR3aa: ASSIVGQGFTQH

j_gene: TRBJ2-3
d_gene: TRBD1
v_gene: TRBV6-5
CDR3aa: ASKGGQVGTDTQY

j_gene: TRBJ2-2
d_gene: .
v_gene: TRBV2
CDR3aa: ASIIYPGRGTGELF

j_gene: TRBJ2-2
d_gene: .
v_gene: TRBV18
CDR3aa: ASSPYRVDTGELF

j_gene: TRBJ1-1
d_gene: .
v_gene: TRBV7-9
CDR3aa: ASSLWSTEAF

j_gene: TRBJ1-6
d_gene: .
v_gene: TRBV27
CDR3aa: ASSFRDINNSPLH

j_gene: TRBJ2-1
d_gene: TRBD1
v_gene: TRBV2
CDR3aa: ASSPMRTGNEQF

j_gene: TRBJ1-1
d_gene: TRBD1
v_gene: TRBV3-1/TRBV3-2
CDR3aa: ASSQEGGRVNTEAF

j_gene: TRBJ2-1
d_gene: TRBD2
v_gene: TRBV11-2
CDR3aa: ASSLGPSGGIEQF

j_gene: TRBJ1-6
d_gene: TRBD1
v_gene: TRBV18
CDR3aa: ASSLTDRALNSPLH

j_gene: TRBJ2-1
d_gene: .
v_gene: TRBV30
CDR3aa: AWSGDGQGEDNEQF

j_gene: TRBJ1-2
d_gene: .
v_gene: TRBV5-1
CDR3aa: ATNLTLQGRGNYGYT

j_gene: TRBJ1-2
d_gene: .
v_gene: TRBV3-1/TRBV3-2
CDR3aa: ASSQVPRSHNYGYT

j_gene: TRBJ1-1
d_gene: TRBD1
v_gene: TRBV18
CDR3aa: ASSLDRQGVANTEAF

j_gene: TRBJ1-2
d_gene: TRBD1
v_gene: TRBV9
CDR3aa: ASSVDNRGDGYT

j_gene: TRBJ1-1
d_gene: TRBD1
v_gene: TRBV7-2
CDR3aa: ASSFGTENTEAF

j_gene: TRBJ2-2
d_gene: .
v_gene: TRBV19
CDR3aa: ASKISILIPELF

j_gene: TRBJ2-5
d_gene: .
v_gene: TRBV19
CDR3aa: ASSISETQY

j_gene: TRBJ2-1
d_gene: .
v_gene: TRBV24-1
CDR3aa: ATSDFRGSEQF

j_gene: TRBJ1-5
d_gene: .
v_gene: TRBV6-7
CDR3aa: ASSYRHPNQPQH

j_gene: TRBJ1-5
d_gene: TRBD1
v_gene: TRBV6-2/TRBV6-3
CDR3aa: ASSYSRGPNQPQH

j_gene: TRBJ2-3
d_gene: TRBD2
v_gene: TRBV6-6
CDR3aa: ASSRTYGGGTQY

j_gene: TRBJ2-3
d_gene: .
v_gene: TRBV7-3
CDR3aa: ASSSSQGYTQY

j_gene: TRBJ1-4
d_gene: .
v_gene: TRBV3-1/TRBV3-2
CDR3aa: ASSQDPRGTGEKLF

j_gene: TRBJ2-2
d_gene: TRBD1
v_gene: TRBV14
CDR3aa: ASSPRGLTTGELF

j_gene: TRBJ1-1
d_gene: TRBD1
v_gene: TRBV5-1
CDR3aa: ASSRAGTGGTEAF

j_gene: TRBJ1-4
d_gene: .
v_gene: TRBV24-1
CDR3aa: ATSGGSNEKLF

j_gene: TRBJ1-4
d_gene: .
v_gene: TRBV28
CDR3aa: ASSTGTSLFEKLF

j_gene: TRBJ2-3
d_gene: .
v_gene: TRBV6-5
CDR3aa: ASSSRRTGGEDTQY

j_gene: TRBJ2-2
d_gene: .
v_gene: TRBV5-4
CDR3aa: ASSLGTGFGELF

j_gene: TRBJ2-5
d_gene: .
v_gene: TRBV29-1
CDR3aa: SVGRSVGETQY

j_gene: TRBJ2-2
d_gene: TRBD1
v_gene: TRBV18
CDR3aa: ASSTLGQGALLSGELF

j_gene: TRBJ1-5
d_gene: .
v_gene: TRBV4-2
CDR3aa: ASSQSGGQPQH

j_gene: TRBJ2-3
d_gene: TRBD1
v_gene: TRBV4-1
CDR3aa: ATGTGELSTDTQY

j_gene: TRBJ1-1
d_gene: .
v_gene: TRBV7-2
CDR3aa: ASSWTPQGTEAF

j_gene: TRBJ1-4
d_gene: TRBD1
v_gene: TRBV18
CDR3aa: ASSPGDGTGVKLF

j_gene: TRBJ2-7
d_gene: .
v_gene: TRBV7-9
CDR3aa: ASSLGGGSGEQY

j_gene: TRBJ2-5
d_gene: .
v_gene: TRBV10-3
CDR3aa: AISGGKQETQY

j_gene: TRBJ2-5
d_gene: TRBD1
v_gene: TRBV5-1
CDR3aa: ASFGTDRAETQY

j_gene: TRBJ2-2
d_gene: .
v_gene: TRBV27
CDR3aa: ASSQGQHGELF

j_gene: TRBJ2-2
d_gene: .
v_gene: TRBV12-3/TRBV12-4
CDR3aa: ASSPGNTGELF

j_gene: TRBJ2-7
d_gene: TRBD2
v_gene: TRBV24-1
CDR3aa: ATSGGAFGEQY

j_gene: TRBJ2-3
d_gene: TRBD2
v_gene: TRBV5-5
CDR3aa: ASSLAGADTQY

j_gene: TRBJ2-3
d_gene: .
v_gene: TRBV4-3
CDR3aa: ASSQVGGGTRY